A single sample is the source of the 11 T cell receptor beta chains below, sequenced in a study of cytotoxic CD8 clonotypes in ibrutinib-treated CLL. Method: immunoSEQ multiplex PCR; TCRdb's copy keeps in-frame clones and lacks some. The sample lists approximately 340,000 clones, about 61% occurring once. Material: PBMCs, obtained after 36 months of ibrutinib treatment. Every receptor here comes from a human donor with chronic lymphocytic leukemia.

This chain connects TRBV2 to TRBJ2-1, with a possible D match to TRBD2 (7 bases). The CDR3 length is 15 residues. Trimming left V 6 bases short and J 6 bases short, with 18 bases between. CDR1 SNHLY and CDR2 FYNNEI come from the germline V gene. Here the CDR3 DNA reads TGTGCCAGCAGGCCCCCCGGGGGGCGGGGCAATGAGCAGTTCTTC. Encoded protein: CASRPPGGRGNEQFF.

CDR3 amino acids: CASRVANQPQHF. The CDR3 nucleotides read TGTGCCAGCCGGGTCGCCAATCAGCCCCAGCATTTT. V and J are TRBV25-1 and TRBJ1-5, with D uncertain. Deletions cut 8 bases from V and 3 bases from J, with 8 bases between. This CDR3 has 12 amino acids. Germline CDR1 reads MGHDK; CDR2 reads SYGVNS. Looking up the rest from reference TRBV25-1 and TRBJ1-5 gives the full variable domain: EADIYQTPRYLVIGTGKKITLECSQTMGHDKMYWYQQDPGMELHLIHYSYGVNSTEKGDLSSESTVSRIRTEHFPLTLESARPSHTSQYLCASRVANQPQHFGDGTRLSIL.

This chain uses TRBV18 with TRBJ2-7; no clear D gene. The germline gives CDR1 KGHSH, CDR2 LQKENI. The CDR3 is 11 amino acids. V was cut by 4 bases and J by 7 bases, with 8 bases left in between. The CDR3 DNA sequence: TGTGCCAGCTCACAGACTTGGGAGCAGTACTTC. Amino acid sequence: CASSQTWEQYF.

In its sample, this clone was seen once. The rearrangement links TRBV2 to TRBJ2-1; D is unclear. Trimming took off 8 bases at V and 5 bases at J, with 4 bases between the two ends. The germline gives CDR1 SNHLY, CDR2 FYNNEI. The CDR3 consists of 10 residues. The CDR3 protein is CASLHNEQFF. The DNA for the CDR3 is TGTGCCAGCTTACACAATGAGCAGTTCTTC.

The chain combines TRBV9 with TRBJ1-2; D gene uncertain. CDR3 length equals 15 residues. Germline V gives CDR1 SGDLS, CDR2 YYNGEE. V was clipped by 3 bases and J by 3 bases, with 15 bases between them. CDR3 nucleotide sequence: TGTGCCAGCAGCGACTACCCCGGGGAGGACTATGGCTACACCTTC. This encodes CASSDYPGEDYGYTF.

This rearrangement joins TRBV28 to TRBJ2-6; 7 nucleotides line up with TRBD2. The CDR3 consists of 15 residues. Germline lookup yields CDR1 MDHEN and CDR2 SYDVKM. The V and J ends lost 5 bases and 1 base, in that order; junction bases with no gene match: 2. CDR3 amino acids: CASSRSGSGANVLTF. In DNA, the CDR3 is TGTGCCAGCAGTCGTAGCGGGTCTGGGGCCAACGTCCTGACTTTC.

This clone appeared a few times. The chain combines TRBV28 with TRBJ2-2, with D tentatively TRBD1 (5 bases). V dropped 8 bases and J dropped 6 bases, with 25 bases sitting between them. CDR1 MDHEN and CDR2 SYDVKM come from the germline V gene. This CDR3 region has 17 residues. Here the CDR3 reads CASRDSRSGPPSGELFF. The CDR3 DNA reads as TGTGCCAGCCGAGATTCTCGATCAGGGCCTCCTTCCGGGGAGCTGTTTTTT.

The chain has TRBV2 and TRBJ1-5; a weak D match, TRBD1 (5 bases). This CDR3 is built from 16 residues. V gave up 6 bases and J gave up 6 bases, with 21 bases separating them. Germline-derived CDR1 and CDR2 are SNHLY and FYNNEI. As DNA, the CDR3 is TGTGCCAGCAGGGCTCCGGGACTTGGGGCCAGTCAGCCCCAGCATTTT. Residues: CASRAPGLGASQPQHF.

V gene TRBV5-8 combines with J gene TRBJ2-7; tentative D call: TRBD1 (6 bases). Germline loops: CDR1 SGHTS, CDR2 YDEGEE. This CDR3 region has 16 residues. The V end lost 4 bases, the J end lost 1 base, and 18 bases lay between the germline ends. CDR3 sequence reads: CASSRATGRRSYEQYF. CDR3 DNA: TGTGCCAGCAGCCGGGCGACAGGCCGGCGGTCCTACGAGCAGTACTTC.

In its sample, this clone was seen a few times. The chain combines TRBV7-2 with TRBJ2-2; 7 nucleotides match TRBD1. The CDR3 is made up of 14 amino acids. V trimming: 0 bases; J trimming: 7 bases; junction bases outside the gene matches: 2. Germline CDR1 SGHTA, CDR2 FQGNSA. The CDR3 sequence is CASSLATGIGELFF. The CDR3, as DNA: TGTGCCAGCAGCTTAGCGACAGGGATCGGGGAGCTGTTTTTT.

The chain joins TRBV7-9 to TRBJ2-5, with TRBD1 identical over 7 bases. The CDR3 totals 14 residues. Losses at the gene ends were 5 bases for V and 7 bases for J; bases not matched to a gene: 10. Germline CDR1 and CDR2: SEHNR and FQNEAQ (reference sequence). The CDR3 region has the DNA TGTGCCAGCAGCCCCCCCGGACAGGACGGGACCCAGTACTTC. Translation gives CASSPPGQDGTQYF.